The rows below give T cell receptor beta chains drawn from one sample of a study of control samples from healthy donors and cancer patients. The protocol was immunoSEQ multiplex PCR, while the TCRdb copy is restricted to in-frame clones and leaves out a portion. In the table there are about 140,000 clones, about 90% of which are singletons. The sample comprised blood. These receptors all stem from a man aged 18 to 30 in good health. The CDR3 runs from the conserved cysteine through the conserved F or W. The D gene is left open where the match is weak. Not every row has a clone size; where given, it reads once, few, many or a size class.

v_gene,abundance,j_gene,d_gene,CDR3nt,CDR3aa
TRBV24-1,.,TRBJ2-4,.,TGTGCCCCACATCAGGTAACTGTTTGGGGGGATGCCGCCAAAAACATTCAGTACTTC,CAPHQVTVWGDAAKNIQYF
TRBV4-2,many,TRBJ1-3,.,TGTGCCAGCAGGGGGGCCAGTGGAAACACCATATATTTT,CASRGASGNTIYF
TRBV19,.,TRBJ2-5,.,TGTGCCAGTAGTATAGGTCGGGGGCCAGAGACCCAGTACTTC,CASSIGRGPETQYF
TRBV5-4,.,TRBJ2-3,.,TGTGCCAGCAGCTTGGATCCCCAGCGGACGGGGGATACGCAGTATTTT,CASSLDPQRTGDTQYF
TRBV7-9,few,TRBJ2-7,.,TGTGCCAGCAGCTTCCCGGGGGACCATTACGAGCAGTACTTC,CASSFPGDHYEQYF
TRBV15,.,TRBJ1-4,.,TGTGCCACCAGCAGAGAAGACACAGGGAAGAATGAAAAACTGTTTTTT,CATSREDTGKNEKLFF
TRBV7-9,once,TRBJ2-7,TRBD2,TGTGCCAGCAGTTCGGGGGGGACGTCAACCTACGAGCAGTACTTC,CASSSGGTSTYEQYF
TRBV7-6,.,TRBJ2-2,.,TGTGCCAGCAGCCATTTGACAGGGAACACCGGGGAGCTGTTTTTT,CASSHLTGNTGELFF
TRBV2,few,TRBJ2-7,.,TGTGCCAGCAGTGTTTATCCGGGGGAAGTATACGAGCAGTACTTC,CASSVYPGEVYEQYF
TRBV25-1,.,TRBJ1-2,.,TGTGCCAGCAGTGAAGCTCAGGGTCTTTACTATGGCTACACCTTC,CASSEAQGLYYGYTF
TRBV7-9,.,TRBJ2-4,.,TGTGCCAGCAGCTTTTCCGGAGCCAAAAACATTCAGTACTTC,CASSFSGAKNIQYF
TRBV7-9,.,TRBJ2-2,.,TGTGCCAGCAGTTCACTAGCCGTCGACACCGGGGAGCTGTTTTTT,CASSSLAVDTGELFF
TRBV10-1,.,TRBJ1-2,.,TGCGCCAGCAAGAGAACCGGGACCCCAGAGGGCTACACCTTC,CASKRTGTPEGYTF
TRBV4-1,.,TRBJ1-2,.,TGCGCCAGCAGCCAAGTAGCCGGGCTTTCTAATGGCTACACCTTC,CASSQVAGLSNGYTF
TRBV7-9,.,TRBJ2-7,TRBD1,TGTGCCAGCAGCTCCTCAGGGGGCGGCGAGCAGTACTTC,CASSSSGGGEQYF
TRBV14,.,TRBJ1-1,TRBD1,TGTGCCAGCAGCCCAAGGGACAGGGGAGGACGCACTGAAGCTTTCTTT,CASSPRDRGGRTEAFF
TRBV6-4,.,TRBJ2-1,.,TGTGCCAGCAGTGACTCTGGCACCAGGGCTGGCAATGAGCAGTTCTTC,CASSDSGTRAGNEQFF
TRBV4-2,once,TRBJ1-4,.,TGTGCCAGCAGCCAAGATGCCAGGGGAAATAATGAAAAACTGTTTTTT,CASSQDARGNNEKLFF
TRBV5-4,.,TRBJ1-5,TRBD1,TGTGCCAGCAGCAGCGGGACAGGGAATCAGCCCCAGCATTTT,CASSSGTGNQPQHF
TRBV6-5,.,TRBJ1-2,TRBD1,TGTGCCAGCAGTTACTCCGGGACAGGGGGTTATGGCTACACCTTC,CASSYSGTGGYGYTF
TRBV7-2,few,TRBJ2-2,.,TGTGCCAGCATCCATCAGTCCTGGGGGCCGAACACCGGGGAGCTGTTTTTT,CASIHQSWGPNTGELFF
TRBV19,.,TRBJ2-2,.,TGTGCCAGTAGTATAGGGCCTAGGTGGCTGTTTTTT,CASSIGPRWLFF
TRBV9,.,TRBJ2-1,TRBD1,TGTGCCAGCAGTGAACAGGGGGCCTCCTACAATGAGCAGTTCTTC,CASSEQGASYNEQFF
TRBV12-3/TRBV12-4,.,TRBJ1-1,.,TGTGCCAGCAGTTTTGGCGCGCTTACTGAAGCTTTCTTT,CASSFGALTEAFF
TRBV5-1,.,TRBJ2-5,.,TGCGCCAGCACGACTACCCAAGAGACCCAGTACTTC,CASTTTQETQYF
TRBV2,.,TRBJ1-3,TRBD1,TGTGCCAGCAGCCTCTCTAGACAGGGGGCGCGGGGAAACACCATATATTTT,CASSLSRQGARGNTIYF
TRBV4-1,.,TRBJ2-7,.,TGCGCCAGCAGCCCTGTGGGGGGGGCACTCTACGAGCAGTACTTC,CASSPVGGALYEQYF
TRBV7-3,few,TRBJ1-1,.,TGTGCCAGCAGCCGACAAGGGGGGCGACGCACTGAAGCTTTCTTT,CASSRQGGRRTEAFF